The 21 T cell receptor beta chains below were found in one sample sequenced in a study of T cell responses to AZD1222 COVID-19 vaccine. Measured with immunoSEQ multiplex PCR; TCRdb has only the in-frame clones, and not every one. The repertoire holds more than 100,000 clones, with roughly 90% as singletons. Here the sequenced sample was peripheral blood, taken 28 days after the second AZD1222 dose. The receptors originated from an adult who received the AZD1222 COVID-19 vaccine.

V usage is TRBV18 and J usage is TRBJ2-7; 12 nucleotides line up with TRBD1. The CDR3 has 15 amino acids. Trimming removed 5 bases from V and 5 bases from J; junction bases left unmatched: 7. CDR1 and CDR2 from the germline V gene are KGHSH and LQKENI. CDR3 sequence (DNA): TGTGCCAGCTCATCAGGGACAGGGGGCCAGGACGAGCAGTACTTC. Protein: CASSSGTGGQDEQYF.

This chain uses TRBV29-1 with TRBJ1-2; D remains ambiguous. This CDR3 is 12 amino acids long. CDR1 and CDR2 from the germline V gene are SQVTM and ANQGSEA. Trimming removed 7 bases from V and 2 bases from J, with 11 bases in between. The DNA for the CDR3 is TGCAGCGCTGAGACACCCAACTATGGCTACACCTTC. Translation gives CSAETPNYGYTF.

The chain combines TRBV24-1 with TRBJ1-1; a weak D match, TRBD1 (5 bases). The CDR3 length is 17 residues. V lost 5 bases and J 1 base, leaving 19 bases between the germline ends. Per germline, CDR1 KGHDR and CDR2 SFDVKD. This CDR3 is CATSGGRASSPNTEAFF. In DNA, the CDR3 is TGTGCCACCAGTGGGGGACGGGCTTCTTCCCCGAACACTGAAGCTTTCTTT.

The chain links TRBV7-9 to TRBJ2-3; D is unclear. The CDR3 consists of 14 residues. V was pared by 1 base and J by 4 bases, with 9 bases between. Germline-derived CDR1 and CDR2 are SEHNR and FQNEAQ (reference sequence). Here the CDR3 DNA reads TGTGCCAGCAGCTTAGAGATAAGTTCAGATACGCAGTATTTT. Translation gives CASSLEISSDTQYF.

This rearrangement joins TRBV28 to TRBJ1-6; 7 bases fit TRBD1. The CDR3 is 17 amino acids. The junction had 11 bases not matched to a gene; V was cut back by 5 bases and J by 4 bases. The germline V gene encodes CDR1 MDHEN and CDR2 SYDVKM. The CDR3 sequence is CASSIGTGTVYNSPLHF. The CDR3 coding sequence is TGTGCCAGCAGTATCGGAACCGGGACAGTATATAATTCACCCCTCCACTTT.

The chain employs TRBV4-2 and TRBJ2-7; perhaps TRBD2 as D (5 bases). Trimming took 0 bases from V and 4 from J, leaving 16 bases between them. Germline-derived CDR1 and CDR2 are LGHNA and YNFKEQ. There are 16 residues in the CDR3. CDR3 bases: TGTGCCAGCAGCCAAGAGACCCCGGGGTCGACTTACGAGCAGTACTTC. This sequence encodes CASSQETPGSTYEQYF.

This chain uses TRBV3-1 (or the pseudogene TRBV3-2) with TRBJ1-2, with TRBD1 matching 8 bases. The length of the CDR3 is 15 residues. V was pared by 4 bases and J by 6 bases, with 10 bases of the junction left unmatched. Germline V gene sequence: CDR1 LGHDT, CDR2 YNNKEL (reference sequence). The CDR3 DNA reads as TGTGCCAGCAGCCCCCTAAATGCAGGGGGCAATGGCTACACCTTC. It is translated as CASSPLNAGGNGYTF.

The chain combines TRBV27 with TRBJ2-3, with D possibly matching TRBD2 (6 bases). V lost 4 bases and J 7 bases, leaving 12 bases between the germline ends. Germline loops: CDR1 MNHEY, CDR2 SMNVEV (reference sequence). CDR3 length: 13 residues. The CDR3 region is CASSWRGWNTQYF. CDR3 nucleotides: TGTGCCAGCAGTTGGAGGGGTTGGAATACGCAGTATTTT.

This clone has only one observation. V usage is TRBV18 and J usage is TRBJ2-3; no firm D call. The CDR3 has 13 residues. Germline-derived CDR1 and CDR2 are KGHSH and LQKENI. Trimming took 8 bases from V and 2 from J, leaving 11 bases between them. Here the CDR3 DNA reads TGTGCCAGCGCGGCAAGGAACACAGATACGCAGTATTTT. Amino acid sequence: CASAARNTDTQYF.

This rearrangement joins TRBV7-9 to TRBJ1-1; D gene unclear. Germline lookup yields CDR1 SEHNR and CDR2 FQNEAQ (reference sequence). V gave up 2 bases and J gave up 6 bases, with 7 bases separating them. The CDR3 length is 12 residues. The CDR3 here is CASSLRESEAFF. CDR3 coding DNA: TGTGCCAGCAGCTTAAGGGAATCTGAAGCTTTCTTT.

The V gene is TRBV3-1 (or the pseudogene TRBV3-2), the J gene TRBJ2-1; 12 bases fit TRBD2. The CDR3 is 17 residues long. V lost 4 bases to trimming and J lost 6 bases; unmatched junction nucleotides: 10. Germline CDR1 and CDR2: LGHDT and YNNKEL (reference sequence). The DNA for the CDR3 is TGTGCCAGCAGCCTTTGGACTAGCGGGACCGGCGGCAATGAGCAGTTCTTC. It translates to CASSLWTSGTGGNEQFF.

The chain links TRBV6-5 to TRBJ2-7; D possibly corresponds to TRBD1 (5 bases). Germline V gene sequence: CDR1 MNHEY, CDR2 SVGAGI. The ends were cut back, 0 bases at V and 0 bases at J, with 9 bases in the middle. The CDR3 runs to 15 residues. As DNA, the CDR3 is TGTGCCAGCAGTTACTCTGCAGGGCTCTCCTACGAGCAGTACTTC. It specifies CASSYSAGLSYEQYF.

This clone was picked up one time. The J gene is TRBJ2-2, the V gene TRBV9; the D gene is possibly TRBD2 (5 bases). Germline V gives CDR1 SGDLS, CDR2 YYNGEE. CDR3 size: 16 residues. The V end lost 0 bases, the J end lost 0 bases, and 9 bases lay between the germline ends. In DNA, the CDR3 is TGTGCCAGCAGCGTAGGAGGGCTCGCGAACACCGGGGAGCTGTTTTTT. This codes for CASSVGGLANTGELFF.

The rearrangement joins TRBV5-6 to TRBJ2-2; D might be TRBD1 or TRBD2, each matching 6 bases. Germline V gene sequence: CDR1 SGHDT, CDR2 YYEEEE. This CDR3 contains 15 residues. V dropped 0 bases and J dropped 5 bases, with 11 bases sitting between them. DNA of the CDR3: TGTGCCAGCAGCTTGGTAGGGGGGCCGACCGGGGAGCTGTTTTTT. It yields the protein CASSLVGGPTGELFF.

The genes are TRBV19 and TRBJ1-1; D is uncertain. The CDR3 extends over 15 amino acids. Looked up from germline, CDR1 is LNHDA and CDR2 is SQIVND (reference sequence). Between the trimmed V and J ends, which lost 0 bases and 1 base, there was a span of 9 bases. The CDR3 sequence is CASSIDHRTNTEAFF. CDR3 DNA: TGTGCCAGTAGTATAGACCACCGAACGAACACTGAAGCTTTCTTT. The whole variable domain, remainder taken from reference TRBV19 and TRBJ1-1, is DGGITQSPKYLFRKEGQNVTLSCEQNLNHDAMYWYRQDPGQGLRLIYYSQIVNDFQKGDIAEGYSVSREKKESFPLTVTSAQKNPTAFYLCASSIDHRTNTEAFFGQGTRLTVV.

This rearrangement joins TRBV10-3 to TRBJ2-7; D may be TRBD1 (6 bases). CDR1 ENHRY and CDR2 SYGVKD come from the germline V gene. The CDR3 is 14 amino acids. V dropped 3 bases and J dropped 2 bases, with 11 bases sitting between them. This chain's CDR3 is CAISDSDSPYEQYF. The DNA for the CDR3 is TGTGCCATCAGTGATTCGGACAGCCCCTACGAGCAGTACTTC.

This chain joins TRBV5-4 and TRBJ2-7; D call uncertain. CDR1 is SGHNT and CDR2 is YYREEE in the germline V gene (reference sequence). The CDR3 runs to 15 residues. The V end lost 0 bases, the J end lost 0 bases, and 10 bases lay between the germline ends. CDR3 coding DNA: TGTGCCAGCAGCTTGGGTATAGGAAGCTCCTACGAGCAGTACTTC. It encodes CASSLGIGSSYEQYF.

The rearrangement uses TRBV6-5 and TRBJ1-3, with a possible D match to TRBD1 (5 bases). The V end lost 0 bases, the J end lost 3 bases, and 9 bases lay between the germline ends. The CDR3 runs to 15 residues. The V gene's germline CDR1 is MNHEY and CDR2 SVGAGI. The CDR3 sequence: CASSYSIGVGNTIYF. CDR3 coding DNA: TGTGCCAGCAGTTACTCGATAGGGGTTGGAAACACCATATATTTT.

The V and J genes are TRBV29-1 and TRBJ1-4; 10 positions match TRBD1. The CDR3 runs to 17 residues. The V and J ends lost 1 base and 0 bases, in that order; junction bases with no gene match: 5. Germline values: CDR1 SQVTM, CDR2 ANQGSEA. The CDR3 DNA follows: TGCAGCGTTGAAGGGACAGGGGGTTCGGCAACTAATGAAAAACTGTTTTTT. This translates into CSVEGTGGSATNEKLFF.

The chain carries TRBV3-1 (or the pseudogene TRBV3-2) and TRBJ1-1; no clear D. The CDR3 has 14 amino acids. Per germline, CDR1 LGHDT and CDR2 YNNKEL (reference sequence). Trimming left V 1 base short and J 4 bases short, with 10 bases between. The CDR3 loop reads CASSQVMKGTEAFF. As DNA, the CDR3 is TGTGCCAGCAGCCAAGTCATGAAGGGCACTGAAGCTTTCTTT.

The rearrangement uses TRBV19 and TRBJ1-6, with 7 nucleotides matching TRBD1. The length of the CDR3 is 14 residues. The V and J ends lost 3 bases and 7 bases, in that order; junction bases with no gene match: 3. Germline V gene sequence: CDR1 LNHDA, CDR2 SQIVND (reference sequence). CDR3 residues: CASSMLGGNSPLHF. CDR3 DNA: TGTGCCAGTAGTATGCTAGGGGGCAATTCACCCCTCCACTTT.